These 18 T cell receptor beta chains were all obtained from the same sample, sequenced in a study of T cell responses to AZD1222 COVID-19 vaccine. TCRdb keeps only in-frame clones here, not all; method: immunoSEQ multiplex PCR. Found here are fewer than 150,000 clones, roughly nine tenths of them singletons; the top ten hold about 10%. Sequences were derived from peripheral blood, sampled 28 days after the second AZD1222 dose. The origin of the receptors is an adult who received the AZD1222 COVID-19 vaccine.

The gene calls are TRBV7-9 and TRBJ1-2; 7 nucleotides match TRBD1. The junction had 7 bases not matched to a gene; V was cut back by 6 bases and J by 3 bases. The length of the CDR3 is 14 residues. Germline loops: CDR1 SEHNR, CDR2 FQNEAQ (reference sequence). CDR3 sequence reads: CASSPEGQYYGYTF. The CDR3 bases are TGTGCCAGCAGTCCTGAGGGACAGTACTATGGCTACACCTTC.

This clone was picked up a small number of times. V gene TRBV2 combines with J gene TRBJ2-2; 8 bases agree with TRBD1. J lost 5 bases, V lost 6 bases, and 5 bases had no gene match. The germline CDR1 and CDR2 sequences are SNHLY and FYNNEI. The CDR3 sequence is 14 residues long. In nucleotides, the CDR3 is TGTGCCAGCAGCGGACAGGGTTGGACCGGGGAGCTGTTTTTT. It yields the protein CASSGQGWTGELFF.

This clone was seen just once. The V and J genes are TRBV27 and TRBJ1-1, with D unclear. Trimming took off 6 bases at V and 5 bases at J, with 22 bases between the two ends. The length of the CDR3 is 16 residues. CDR1 is MNHEY, CDR2 SMNVEV, per germline (reference sequence). The CDR3 bases are TGTGCCAGCAGGACCATACTCGGACGGGCGGGGACTGAAGCTTTCTTT. This encodes CASRTILGRAGTEAFF.

The chain recombines TRBV5-1 with TRBJ2-1; D remains unclear. Per the germline V gene, CDR1 is SGHRS and CDR2 is YFSETQ. The CDR3 has 12 amino acids. Between the trimmed V and J ends, which lost 2 bases and 8 bases, there was a span of 8 bases. DNA of the CDR3: TGCGCCAGCAGCTTCATACCGGATGAGCAGTTCTTC. This codes for CASSFIPDEQFF.

For the CDR3, the DNA is TGTGCCAGCAGCCTACTCGGAGACGAGATATTCGGCTACACCTTC. It codes for CASSLLGDEIFGYTF. V is TRBV7-6 and J is TRBJ1-2; D is undetermined. Germline CDR1 and CDR2: SGHVS and FNYEAQ. Trimming stripped 5 bases from V and 8 bases from J, with 21 bases between. The CDR3 loop spans 15 amino acids.

The chain joins TRBV28 to TRBJ2-7; D remains ambiguous. This CDR3 region has 16 residues. CDR1 MDHEN and CDR2 SYDVKM come from the germline V gene. The V end was cut by 5 bases, the J end by 2 bases, with 19 bases between. CDR3 in amino acids: CASSSRRLIRAYEQYV. The CDR3 bases are TGTGCCAGCAGTAGCCGGCGTCTAATTCGGGCCTACGAGCAGTACGTC.

This clone has just one count. The chain employs TRBV5-6 and TRBJ2-1, with D unclear. Per germline, CDR1 SGHDT and CDR2 YYEEEE. V lost 1 base and J lost 2, with 13 bases in between. This CDR3 region has 16 residues. CDR3 residues: CASSLSGTRTYNEQFF. The CDR3 DNA is TGTGCCAGCAGCTTGTCGGGTACCCGGACCTACAATGAGCAGTTCTTC. The entire variable domain, with the rest obtained from reference TRBV5-6 and TRBJ2-1, is as follows: DAGVTQSPTHLIKTRGQQVTLRCSPKSGHDTVSWYQQALGQGPQFIFQYYEEEERQRGNFPDRFSGHQFPNYSSELNVNALLLGDSALYLCASSLSGTRTYNEQFFGPGTRLTVL.

V gene TRBV12-3 or TRBV12-4 combines with J gene TRBJ1-2; D remains unclear. The length of the CDR3 is 12 residues. The V and J ends lost 0 bases and 8 bases respectively, with 7 bases between them. The CDR3 DNA reads as TGTGCCAGCAGTTTAGCGTTGGAAGGCTACACCTTC. This encodes CASSLALEGYTF.

The V gene is TRBV11-2, the J gene TRBJ1-2; TRBD1 matches 7 bases. CDR3 size: 15 residues. From germline, CDR1 is SGHAT and CDR2 FQNNGV. After removal of 3 bases from V and 2 bases from J, the junction contained 6 bases not matched to a gene. CDR3 loop: CASSFTSGQNYGYTF. The CDR3, as DNA: TGTGCCAGCAGCTTCACATCGGGACAGAACTATGGCTACACCTTC.

This chain joins TRBV6-6 and TRBJ1-1; 7 bases map to TRBD1. V was pared by 2 bases and J by 6 bases, with 6 bases of the junction left unmatched. Germline CDR1 MNHNY, CDR2 SVGAGI (reference sequence). The CDR3 totals 14 residues. In nucleotides, the CDR3 is TGTGCCAGCAGTTACCCCGGGACAGCGCCTGAAGCTTTCTTT. Its protein product is CASSYPGTAPEAFF.

Points on this clone: Other DNA sequences in this specimen translate into the identical CDR3. The chain has TRBV24-1 and TRBJ1-5; D is uncertain. CDR3 length: 14 residues. Trimming left V 5 bases short and J 0 bases short, with 7 bases between. Looked up from germline, CDR1 is KGHDR and CDR2 is SFDVKD. CDR3 nucleotides: TGTGCCACCAGTGGCGGGTATAGCAATCAGCCCCAGCATTTT. Translating gives CATSGGYSNQPQHF.

This clone was counted a single time. This rearrangement joins TRBV10-3 to TRBJ1-5; D not resolved. Germline-derived CDR1 and CDR2 are ENHRY and SYGVKD. V shed 4 bases and J shed 8 bases, with 15 bases lying between them. This CDR3 spans 14 amino acids. The CDR3 here is CAISAGKDREPQHF. The CDR3, as DNA: TGTGCCATCAGTGCGGGAAAAGATAGAGAGCCCCAGCATTTT.

This chain joins TRBV18 and TRBJ2-1; 12 bases map to TRBD2. The CDR3 has 14 amino acids. J gave up 7 bases and V 2 bases, and 0 bases lay outside the gene matches. Germline CDR1 reads KGHSH; CDR2 reads LQKENI. The CDR3 coding sequence is TGTGCCAGCTCACCAACTAGCGGGGGGAATGAGCAGTTCTTC. Protein sequence: CASSPTSGGNEQFF.

This chain links TRBV12-5 with TRBJ1-3, with D possibly being TRBD1 (6 bases). The CDR3 sequence is 17 residues long. In germline, CDR1 is LGHNT, CDR2 FRNRAP. V gave up 3 bases and J gave up 7 bases, with 22 bases separating them. CDR3 protein: CASGFSGQMARRNTIYF. The CDR3 DNA follows: TGTGCTAGTGGTTTCTCTGGACAGATGGCCCGTCGGAACACCATATATTTT. The variable domain in full, completed from reference TRBV12-5 and TRBJ1-3, reads DARVTQTPRHKVTEMGQEVTMRCQPILGHNTVFWYRQTMMQGLELLAYFRNRAPLDDSGMPKDRFSAEMPDATLATLKIQPSEPRDSAVYFCASGFSGQMARRNTIYFGEGSWLTVV.

V usage is TRBV11-2 and J usage is TRBJ2-3; 11 nucleotides agree with TRBD2. The ends lost 4 bases at V and 0 bases at J; junction bases unmatched: 12. CDR3 size: 19 residues. CDR1 SGHAT and CDR2 FQNNGV come from the germline V gene. CDR3 sequence reads: CASSSPPGTSGYSTDTQYF. CDR3 sequence (DNA): TGTGCCAGCAGCTCCCCACCGGGGACTAGCGGTTATAGCACAGATACGCAGTATTTT.

The rearrangement links TRBV19 to TRBJ2-1; unclear D gene. The CDR3 consists of 12 residues. Trimming cost V 4 bases and J 7 bases, with 8 bases left between them. Germline-derived CDR1 and CDR2 are LNHDA and SQIVND (reference sequence). CDR3 loop: CASSTNRNEQFF. The CDR3 DNA is TGTGCCAGTAGTACTAACAGAAATGAGCAGTTCTTC.

The chain joins TRBV30 to TRBJ1-6; no definite D call. CDR1 and CDR2 from the germline V gene are GTSNPN and SVGIG (reference sequence). The ends were cut back, 5 bases at V and 7 bases at J, with 9 bases in the middle. The CDR3 extends over 12 amino acids. The CDR3 nucleotides are TGTGCCTGGGGTAGATTGAATTCACCCCTCCACTTT. Protein: CAWGRLNSPLHF.

This rearrangement joins TRBV5-1 to TRBJ2-2; no firm D call. Germline CDR1 and CDR2: SGHRS and YFSETQ. The V end was cut by 2 bases, the J end by 7 bases, with 9 bases between. This CDR3 is 13 amino acids long. CDR3 region: CASSFPPHGELFF. The CDR3 DNA reads TGCGCCAGCAGCTTTCCTCCGCACGGGGAGCTGTTTTTT.